This T cell receptor beta chain was documented in a study of T-cell memory formation after mild COVID-19. This clonotype has ten or more counts. This CDR3 contains 13 residues. V dropped 0 bases and J dropped 5 bases, with 8 bases sitting between them. Germline loops: CDR1 LNHNV, CDR2 YYDKDF (reference sequence). TCRdb reprocessed the 5' RACE reads via MiXCR and lists one record per CDR3 protein. The sample records about 390,000 distinct CDR3 sequences, roughly 15% being singletons. The sequenced material came from PBMCs or a T cell subset sorted from them (not recorded which). The receptor was isolated from a man between 18 and 35 years old who had mild COVID-19 (a few samples of this study predate the infection). Cell type and time point are not known. The chain is built from TRBV15 and TRBJ2-7, with unresolved D. The CDR3 DNA is TGTGCCACCAGCAGAGATCCGGTGCACGAGCAGTACTTC. Translating it yields CATSRDPVHEQYF.